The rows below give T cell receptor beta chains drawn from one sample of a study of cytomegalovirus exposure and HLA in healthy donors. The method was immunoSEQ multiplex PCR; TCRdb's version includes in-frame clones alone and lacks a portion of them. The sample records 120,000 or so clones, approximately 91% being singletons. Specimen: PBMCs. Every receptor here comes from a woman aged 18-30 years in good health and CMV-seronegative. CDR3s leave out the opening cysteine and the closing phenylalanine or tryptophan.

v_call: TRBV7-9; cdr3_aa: ASSSESGTPNYEQY
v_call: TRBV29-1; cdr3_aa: SVGGGETQY
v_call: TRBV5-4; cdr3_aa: ASSPGTGQGNEKLF
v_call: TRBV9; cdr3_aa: ASSVSGTSVYNEQF
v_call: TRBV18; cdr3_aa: ASSPRSANTGELF
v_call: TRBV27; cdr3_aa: ASSPGTSGGNEQF
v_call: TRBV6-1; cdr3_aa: ASSVRGLLQPQH
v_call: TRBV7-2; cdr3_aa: ASSSSSGRYEQY
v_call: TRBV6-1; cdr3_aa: ASSTLWRETEAF
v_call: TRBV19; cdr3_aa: ASSAGALGEAF
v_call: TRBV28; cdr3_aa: ASSLEYRDRMRSWNQPQH
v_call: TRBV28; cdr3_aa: ASSISSIYGYT
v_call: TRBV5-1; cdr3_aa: ASSLMAGASYEQY
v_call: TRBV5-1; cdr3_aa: ASSEGTGYGYT
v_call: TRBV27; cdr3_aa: ASSLSPGLAGSYEQY
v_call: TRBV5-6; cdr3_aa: ASSQADHEQF
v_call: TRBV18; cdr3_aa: ATQAEIAESYEQY
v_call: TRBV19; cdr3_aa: ASERTGTGAQH
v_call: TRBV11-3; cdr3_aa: ASSLDGEKQF
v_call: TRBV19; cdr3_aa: ASSAPLGGDYNEQF
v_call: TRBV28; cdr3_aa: ASSLSGGGPIQY
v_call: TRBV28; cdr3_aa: ASSGRSSYNEQF
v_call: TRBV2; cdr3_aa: ASNAGGGSYEQY
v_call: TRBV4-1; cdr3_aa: ASSPTTSGSYEQY
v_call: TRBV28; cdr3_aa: ASSLKVWSGGMYEQY
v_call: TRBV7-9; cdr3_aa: ASSLANGQGATQY
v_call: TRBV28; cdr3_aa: ASSLLQGFEQY
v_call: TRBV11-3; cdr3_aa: ASSLDVRLGTSYNEQF
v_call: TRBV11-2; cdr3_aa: ASSLGLMGQPQETQY
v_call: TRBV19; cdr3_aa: ASSINSGTGELF
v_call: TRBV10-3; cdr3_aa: AISESRLAGSPNSYEQY
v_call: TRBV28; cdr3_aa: ASSLWLAGTYEQY
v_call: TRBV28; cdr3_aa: ASSLGTGRLGQPQH
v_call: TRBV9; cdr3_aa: ASSVGGGRDYEQY
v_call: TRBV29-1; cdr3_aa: SVARQGSHYT
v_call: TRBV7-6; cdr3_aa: ASSLGGYTGELF
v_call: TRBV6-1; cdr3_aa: ASRPDRGSQETQY